The T cell receptor beta chain under discussion was sequenced for a study of cytomegalovirus exposure and HLA in healthy donors. V gave up 3 bases and J gave up 6 bases; unmatched junction bases: 11. Germline V gene data show CDR1 as SGHDT and CDR2 as YYEEEE. This CDR3 has 16 residues. Use of 60 Vbeta and 13 Jbeta primers characterized the PCR. Clones were read by immunoSEQ multiplex PCR, and TCRdb kept only the in-frame ones, dropping some. Here the sample spans over 55,000 clones, 70% to 80% being singletons. This chain joins TRBV5-6 and TRBJ2-1; 8 bases are shared with TRBD2. The sample taken for sequencing was PBMCs. This clonotype originated in a woman between 45 and 60 years old in good health and CMV-seropositive. CDR3 nucleotides: TGTGCCAGCAGCTCCGTGGCGGGGGGATTCTTCAATGAGCAGTTCTTC. The encoded protein is CASSSVAGGFFNEQFF.